What follows are 14 T cell receptor beta chains derived from one specimen sequenced in a study of OX40 agonist ivuxolimab in advanced cancers. The receptor library was made with the immunoSEQ multiplex PCR assay. TCRdb stores this immuneACCESS table with in-frame sequences only. Part of the clones is absent; in the studies checked, under half of the shortfall reflects unresolved V genes, and no reason is known for the rest. The sample has about 67,000 clones on record, roughly 84% of them singletons. The ten largest make up 2.4% of the sample. The specimen comprised CD4+ or CD8+ T cells sorted from blood, sampled in a trial of the OX40 agonist ivuxolimab. All receptors derive from an adult with an advanced solid tumor such as melanoma, head and neck, liver or kidney cancer.

J is TRBJ1-3 and V is TRBV25-1; a weak D match, TRBD1 (6 bases). The CDR3 extends over 14 amino acids. Trimming pared 7 bases from V and 2 bases from J, leaving 12 bases between. The V gene's germline CDR1 is MGHDK and CDR2 SYGVNS. CDR3 residues: CASKRGGTGNTIYF. The CDR3 DNA follows: TGTGCCAGCAAACGAGGGGGAACTGGAAACACCATATATTTT.

The V call is TRBV18, the J call TRBJ1-4; TRBD1 agrees at 10 bases. The germline V gene encodes CDR1 KGHSH and CDR2 LQKENI. CDR3 length: 15 amino acids. The J segment lost 8 bases and the V segment lost 3 bases, leaving 6 bases of the junction unmatched. The CDR3 sequence is CASSPGGQGPEKLFF. The CDR3 DNA reads TGTGCCAGCTCACCCGGGGGACAGGGGCCGGAAAAACTGTTTTTT.

This rearrangement joins TRBV27 to TRBJ2-3; 12 bases are a match to TRBD2. J gave up 5 bases and V 4 bases, and 4 bases lay outside the gene matches. Germline assignment: CDR1 MNHEY and CDR2 SMNVEV (reference sequence). The CDR3 is 15 amino acids. CDR3 bases: TGTGCCAGCAGTTGGACTAGCGGGGTGGGAGATACGCAGTATTTT. Amino acid sequence: CASSWTSGVGDTQYF.

The chain uses TRBV6-5 and TRBJ2-7; D may match TRBD1 or TRBD2 (5 bases each). This CDR3 region has 13 residues. CDR1 and CDR2 from the germline V gene are MNHEY and SVGAGI. Trimming took off 7 bases at V and 6 bases at J, with 16 bases between the two ends. CDR3 DNA sequence: TGTGCCAGCAAAGAGGGACCGCCTGGCGAGCAGTACTTC. It translates to CASKEGPPGEQYF.

This chain uses TRBV2 with TRBJ2-4; tentatively, D is TRBD2 (5 bases). The CDR3 has 13 residues. Trimming cost V 4 bases and J 7 bases, with 11 bases left between them. The germline gives CDR1 SNHLY, CDR2 FYNNEI. The CDR3 nucleotides are TGTGCCAGCAGTGCCGGGGAGTGGAACATTCAGTACTTC. It is translated as CASSAGEWNIQYF.

A few counts support this clone. V usage is TRBV5-1 and J usage is TRBJ1-2; D remains ambiguous. Germline V gene lookup returns CDR1 SGHRS and CDR2 YFSETQ. CDR3 length: 14 amino acids. With 4 bases removed from V and 8 bases from J, the gap between germline ends came to 18 bases. CDR3 DNA sequence: TGCGCCAGCAGCCAGTACGAACAGTCGCAAGGCTACACCTTC. Its protein is CASSQYEQSQGYTF.

The chain uses TRBV2 and TRBJ2-7; D call uncertain. Germline V lookup: CDR1 SNHLY, CDR2 FYNNEI. Trimming took off 7 bases at V and 1 base at J, with 11 bases between the two ends. The CDR3 has 13 amino acids. The CDR3 loop is CASTTVNSYEQYF. CDR3 nucleotides: TGTGCCAGCACTACAGTTAATTCCTACGAGCAGTACTTC.

The CDR3 reads CASSLVTGTTGANVLTF. In nucleotides, the CDR3 is TGTGCCAGCAGCTTGGTCACAGGGACAACTGGGGCCAACGTCCTGACTTTC. This chain connects TRBV5-6 to TRBJ2-6; maybe TRBD1 (6 bases). Between the trimmed V and J ends, which lost 0 bases and 2 bases, there was a span of 12 bases. The CDR3 is 17 amino acids. Germline-derived CDR1 and CDR2 are SGHDT and YYEEEE.

This rearrangement joins TRBV5-4 to TRBJ1-2; 7 bases line up with TRBD1. The germline V gene has CDR1 SGHNT and CDR2 YYREEE (reference sequence). Trimming at V came to 4 bases and at J to 4 bases, leaving 7 bases not matched to a gene. The CDR3 is 14 residues long. In DNA form, the CDR3 reads TGTGCCAGCAGCCCCAGGACAGGTATCTATGGCTACACCTTC. This codes for CASSPRTGIYGYTF.

The chain carries TRBV6-5 and TRBJ2-5, with 9 bases that match TRBD2. This CDR3 has 16 residues. Per the germline V gene, CDR1 is MNHEY and CDR2 is SVGAGI. The J segment lost 5 bases and the V segment lost 0 bases, leaving 7 bases of the junction unmatched. This CDR3 reads CASSYSSAGGRETQYF. The CDR3 bases are TGTGCCAGCAGTTACTCGTCGGCGGGGGGGCGGGAGACCCAGTACTTC.

This chain uses TRBV19 with TRBJ1-3; no reliable D call. In germline, CDR1 is LNHDA, CDR2 SQIVND (reference sequence). V was pared by 5 bases and J by 0 bases, with 14 bases between. The CDR3 is 16 residues long. The CDR3 loop is CASSPGRIASGNTIYF. The CDR3, as DNA: TGTGCCAGTAGTCCTGGACGTATCGCCTCTGGAAACACCATATATTTT.

This sequence joins TRBV6-1 and TRBJ2-3; possibly TRBD1 for D (5 bases). Trimming shortened V by 6 bases and J by 2 bases, and 12 bases separated the two germline ends. The CDR3 spans 14 residues. Germline V gives CDR1 MNHNS, CDR2 SASEGT. The CDR3 loop is CASRGESYTDTQYF. Here the CDR3 DNA reads TGTGCCAGCAGAGGGGAAAGTTACACAGATACGCAGTATTTT.

V is TRBV5-1 and J is TRBJ2-1; 11 bases map to TRBD2. The V gene's germline CDR1 is SGHRS and CDR2 YFSETQ. J was trimmed by 0 bases and V by 3 bases; bases with no gene match: 14. The CDR3 length is 20 residues. The chain's CDR3 is CASSSPTLAGGPSSYNEQFF. In DNA form, the CDR3 reads TGCGCCAGCAGCTCGCCCACGCTAGCGGGGGGCCCTAGCTCCTACAATGAGCAGTTCTTC.

The chain uses TRBV7-9 and TRBJ1-5, with D uncertain. The V end lost 1 base, the J end lost 3 bases, and 4 bases lay between the germline ends. CDR1 is SEHNR and CDR2 is FQNEAQ in the germline V gene (reference sequence). The CDR3 is 13 residues long. The CDR3: CASSLGTNQPQHF. In DNA form, the CDR3 reads TGTGCCAGCAGCTTAGGGACCAATCAGCCCCAGCATTTT.